Each of the 13 T cell receptor beta chains below was sequenced from the same sample in a study of neoadjuvant anti-PD-1 for oral cavity cancer. Time point meaning: after neoadjuvant nivolumab, at surgical resection. The repertoire was sequenced with immunoSEQ multiplex PCR; TCRdb's copy has only in-frame clones and lacks some. The table records nearly 15,000 clones, under 40% of them present only once. This sample comprised tumor tissue, obtained after nivolumab (anti-PD-1) treatment. These receptors came from a person aged 35 to 85 with oral cavity squamous cell carcinoma.

By share of the sample, this clone is medium-sized (0.01 to 0.1%). The rearrangement uses TRBV6-6 and TRBJ1-6; D call uncertain. CDR3 length: 14 amino acids. Germline V CDR1 and CDR2: MNHNY, SVGAGI (reference sequence). Trimming removed 2 bases from V and 6 bases from J, with 8 bases in between. The CDR3 is CASSYAASNSPLHF. In nucleotides, the CDR3 is TGTGCCAGCAGTTACGCAGCAAGTAATTCACCCCTCCACTTT.

The chain employs TRBV6-6 and TRBJ2-1, with 8 bases identical to TRBD2. CDR3 length: 14 residues. V was pared by 5 bases and J by 6 bases, with 6 bases of the junction left unmatched. Germline V lookup: CDR1 MNHNY, CDR2 SVGAGI (reference sequence). CDR3 nucleotides: TGTGCCAGCAGTCAGACTAGCGCAGGCAATGAGCAGTTCTTC. Amino acids: CASSQTSAGNEQFF.

This chain links TRBV5-1 with TRBJ2-7; D is unresolved. This CDR3 contains 13 residues. V lost 0 bases, J lost 2 bases, and 6 bases lay in between. The germline gives CDR1 SGHRS, CDR2 YFSETQ. The CDR3 is CASSLDRTYEQYF. Here the CDR3 DNA reads TGCGCCAGCAGCTTGGACAGAACCTACGAGCAGTACTTC.

The V gene is TRBV18, the J gene TRBJ2-7, with D perhaps TRBD1 (6 bases). The length of the CDR3 is 14 residues. CDR1 is KGHSH, CDR2 LQKENI, per germline. V was clipped by 3 bases and J by 3 bases, with 12 bases between them. The CDR3 is CASSPGAGYYEQYF. As DNA, the CDR3 is TGTGCCAGCTCACCGGGGGCCGGCTACTACGAGCAGTACTTC.

This clone has ten or more counts. The chain has TRBV28 and TRBJ1-4; no definite D call. Germline CDR1 reads MDHEN; CDR2 reads SYDVKM. V lost 6 bases and J 6 bases, leaving 8 bases between the germline ends. The CDR3 totals 12 residues. CDR3 loop: CASSWGDEKLFF. The CDR3 DNA is TGTGCCAGCAGCTGGGGTGATGAAAAACTGTTTTTT.

This clone came up a few times. The J gene is TRBJ1-1, the V gene TRBV7-6; 8 nucleotides agree with TRBD1. The CDR3 spans 15 residues. Germline-derived CDR1 and CDR2 are SGHVS and FNYEAQ. Trimming at V came to 4 bases and at J to 0 bases, leaving 4 bases not matched to a gene. The CDR3 spells CASSSRQGMNTEAFF. The CDR3 DNA sequence: TGTGCCAGCAGCTCCCGACAGGGGATGAACACTGAAGCTTTCTTT.

The chain uses TRBV7-6 and TRBJ1-4; 8 bases align to TRBD1. With 5 bases clipped from V and 0 bases from J, the junction kept 5 bases outside the gene matches. This CDR3 spans 16 amino acids. Germline values: CDR1 SGHVS, CDR2 FNYEAQ. The CDR3 loop is CASSQGAFATNEKLFF. CDR3 sequence (DNA): TGTGCCAGCAGCCAGGGGGCTTTTGCAACTAATGAAAAACTGTTTTTT.

V usage is TRBV11-3 and J usage is TRBJ2-1, with a possible D match to TRBD1 (6 bases). The CDR3 has 15 amino acids. V was pared by 4 bases and J by 3 bases, with 13 bases between. Germline CDR1 reads SGHNT; CDR2 reads YENEEA. The CDR3: CASSSQGFDYNEQFF. The CDR3 nucleotides are TGTGCCAGCAGCTCCCAGGGGTTCGACTACAATGAGCAGTTCTTC.

The rearrangement joins TRBV6-6 to TRBJ1-1; D is possibly TRBD1 (5 bases). With 6 bases removed from V and 1 base from J, the gap between germline ends came to 15 bases. This CDR3 comprises 15 residues. CDR1 is MNHNY, CDR2 SVGAGI, per germline (reference sequence). DNA of the CDR3: TGTGCCAGCAGAACTTCAGGGACGGGGAACACTGAAGCTTTCTTT. Translated: CASRTSGTGNTEAFF.

The rearrangement uses TRBV19 and TRBJ2-6; D remains ambiguous. Germline CDR1 reads LNHDA; CDR2 reads SQIVND (reference sequence). The CDR3 spans 16 residues. V was shortened by 1 base and J by 0 bases, with 7 bases between the two germline ends. The CDR3 sequence is CASSIVALSGANVLTF. The CDR3 DNA reads TGTGCCAGTAGTATAGTGGCCCTCTCTGGGGCCAACGTCCTGACTTTC.

This clone ranks as medium-sized. The rearrangement links TRBV2 to TRBJ1-4; TRBD1 matches 8 bases. The germline CDR1 and CDR2 sequences are SNHLY and FYNNEI. There are 15 residues in the CDR3. J was trimmed by 7 bases and V by 6 bases; bases with no gene match: 10. The CDR3 region is CASRPDRVGAEKLFF. CDR3 DNA: TGTGCCAGCAGACCGGACAGGGTCGGGGCTGAAAAACTGTTTTTT.

This clone was counted between two and nine times. The chain links TRBV6-6 to TRBJ1-6; unclear D gene. The length of the CDR3 is 15 residues. CDR1 and CDR2 (germline): MNHNY, SVGAGI (reference sequence). Trimming cost V 5 bases and J 11 bases, with 19 bases left between them. The CDR3 coding sequence is TGTGCCAGCAGTCCCAGACCGGGAGTAGGGCCACCCCTCCACTTT. Translating gives CASSPRPGVGPPLHF.

The chain is built from TRBV19 and TRBJ1-2; D is possibly TRBD1 (6 bases). V lost 5 bases and J lost 4, with 26 bases in between. The germline V gene has CDR1 LNHDA and CDR2 SQIVND (reference sequence). The CDR3 runs 18 residues. The CDR3 DNA reads TGTGCCAGTAGTGGACTTCCAGGGGACTCGACTGTATTCTATGGCTACACCTTC. It encodes CASSGLPGDSTVFYGYTF.